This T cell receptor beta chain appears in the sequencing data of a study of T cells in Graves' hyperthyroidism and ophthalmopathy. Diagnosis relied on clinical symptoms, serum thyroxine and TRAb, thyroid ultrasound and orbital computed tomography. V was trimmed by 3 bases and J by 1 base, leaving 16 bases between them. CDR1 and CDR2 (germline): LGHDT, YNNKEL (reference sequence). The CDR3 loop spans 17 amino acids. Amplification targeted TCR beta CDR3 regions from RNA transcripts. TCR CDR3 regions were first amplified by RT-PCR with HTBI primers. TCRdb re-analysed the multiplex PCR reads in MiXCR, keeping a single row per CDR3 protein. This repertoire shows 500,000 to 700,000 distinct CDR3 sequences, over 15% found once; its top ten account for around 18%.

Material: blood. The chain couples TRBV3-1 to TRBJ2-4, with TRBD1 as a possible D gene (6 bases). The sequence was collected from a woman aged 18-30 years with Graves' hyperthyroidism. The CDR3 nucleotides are TGTGCCAGCAGCCACTCTCTCCAGGGGACCGCCAAAAACATTCAGTACTTC. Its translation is CASSHSLQGTAKNIQYF.